The source of this T cell receptor beta chain is a study of control samples from healthy donors and cancer patients. Clones were read by immunoSEQ multiplex PCR, and TCRdb kept only the in-frame ones, dropping some. The sample shows 100,000 to 150,000 clones, around 86% of them seen only once. CDR1 MGHRA and CDR2 YSYEKL come from the germline V gene. The CDR3 runs to 16 residues. V shed 5 bases and J shed 0 bases, with 14 bases lying between them. The receptor comes from a man aged 35-49 years in good health. The sequenced material came from blood. V and J are TRBV4-1 and TRBJ1-3; perhaps TRBD1 as D (6 bases). CDR3 in DNA: TGCGCCAGCAGCTCCGGGCTGGACAGCTCTGGAAACACCATATATTTT. Protein product: CASSSGLDSSGNTIYF.